Reported below is one T cell receptor (beta chain). Its antigen remains unidentified. The data derive from a study of CD8+CD57+ T cells in acquired aplastic anemia. Turning to the study itself: Isolated CD4+ and CD8+ cells, once sorted, yielded DNA averaging about 3.1 ug.

General study points: The same twenty-nine CD8+ CDR3 sequences occurred in patients and in controls. Between patients and controls, CD8+ Simpson's diversity did not vary significantly.

Profiling that covered TCR beta VDJ and CDR3 relied on genomic DNA as its template. One entry per CDR3 protein, called by TCRdb with MiXCR from the reads. The table records fewer than 200,000 distinct CDR3 sequences, around 60% of them present only once. The receptor was isolated from a human donor in good health. The material sequenced was sorted CD4+, CD8+, or CD8+CD57+ T cells (not recorded which) from PBMCs.

This CDR3 is CASSLMVTGFSYEQYF. The CDR3 DNA sequence: TGTGCCAGCAGTTTGATGGTGACAGGGTTCTCCTACGAGCAGTACTTC. This sequence joins TRBV6-1 and TRBJ2-7, with 7 bases lining up with TRBD1. CDR1 is MNHNS and CDR2 is SASEGT in the germline V gene. The V and J ends lost 5 bases and 0 bases, in that order; junction bases with no gene match: 10. The CDR3 is 16 amino acids.